This T cell receptor (beta chain) was retrieved from a study of OX40 agonist ivuxolimab in advanced cancers. Study-wide background: Ivuxolimab is an agonistic anti-OX40 (CD134) antibody, and patients were treated with it.

Trimming cost V 3 bases and J 6 bases, with 15 bases left between them. This CDR3 spans 16 amino acids. Germline assignment: CDR1 MNHNS and CDR2 SASEGT. The protocol was immunoSEQ multiplex PCR, while the TCRdb copy is restricted to in-frame clones and leaves out a portion. The sample yields 55,000 to 70,000 clones, about 86% seen once. The sequence was collected from an adult with an advanced solid tumor such as melanoma, head and neck, liver or kidney cancer. The chain links TRBV6-1 to TRBJ1-6; no definite D call. Sequences were derived from CD4+ or CD8+ T cells sorted from blood, sampled in a trial of the OX40 agonist ivuxolimab. The CDR3 spells CASSDSSAGGNSPLHF. The CDR3 DNA follows: TGTGCCAGCAGTGATAGCTCGGCAGGCGGTAATTCACCCCTCCACTTT.